This T cell receptor beta chain was captured in a study of regulatory T cells in long-lasting Graves disease. Time point described: persistent/refractory GD, antithyroid drugs over 5 years with positive TRAb. Generation of the TCR library employed RNA extracted from PBMCs. This clonotype was found a few times. iRepertoire HTBI primers and Arm-PCR of CDR3 regions built TCR beta libraries. One entry per CDR3 protein results from TCRdb running MiXCR on the multiplex PCR reads. Seen here are 400,000 to 500,000 distinct CDR3 sequences, less than 25% observed once, and the top ten hold approximately 8%. J gave up 4 bases and V 0 bases, and 5 bases lay outside the gene matches. Germline V gives CDR1 SGDLS, CDR2 YYNGEE. This CDR3 comprises 15 residues.

Here the sequenced sample was peripheral blood mononuclear cells (PBMCs), taken when the disease was refractory, from a patient treated with antithyroid drugs. The chain employs TRBV9 and TRBJ2-7, with TRBD2 identical over 9 bases. The sequence derives from a female donor with Graves disease. CDR3 loop: CASSVGVSGSYEQYF. For the CDR3, the DNA is TGTGCCAGCAGCGTAGGGGTTAGCGGGAGTTACGAGCAGTACTTC. The full variable domain, in which reference TRBV9 and TRBJ2-7 provide the parts outside the CDR3, is DSGVTQTPKHLITATGQRVTLRCSPRSGDLSVYWYQQSLDQGLQFLIQYYNGEERAKGNILERFSAQQFPDLHSELNLSSLELGDSALYFCASSVGVSGSYEQYFGPGTRLTVT.